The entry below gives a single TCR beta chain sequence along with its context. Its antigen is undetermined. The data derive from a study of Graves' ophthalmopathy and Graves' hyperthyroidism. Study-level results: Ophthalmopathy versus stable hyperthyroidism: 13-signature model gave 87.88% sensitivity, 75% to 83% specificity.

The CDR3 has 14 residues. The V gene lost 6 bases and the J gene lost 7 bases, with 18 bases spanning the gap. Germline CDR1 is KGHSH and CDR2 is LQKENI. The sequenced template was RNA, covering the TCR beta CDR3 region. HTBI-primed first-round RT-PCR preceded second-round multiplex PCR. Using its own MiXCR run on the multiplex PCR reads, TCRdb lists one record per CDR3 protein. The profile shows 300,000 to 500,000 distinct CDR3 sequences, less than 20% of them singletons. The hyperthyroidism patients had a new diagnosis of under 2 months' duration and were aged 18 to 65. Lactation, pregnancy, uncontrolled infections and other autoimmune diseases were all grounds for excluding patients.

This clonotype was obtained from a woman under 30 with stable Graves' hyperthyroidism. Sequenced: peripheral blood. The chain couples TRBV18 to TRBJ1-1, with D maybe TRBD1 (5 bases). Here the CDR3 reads CASSPRSGIYEAFF. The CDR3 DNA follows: TGTGCCAGCTCCCCAAGGTCAGGGATATATGAAGCTTTCTTT.